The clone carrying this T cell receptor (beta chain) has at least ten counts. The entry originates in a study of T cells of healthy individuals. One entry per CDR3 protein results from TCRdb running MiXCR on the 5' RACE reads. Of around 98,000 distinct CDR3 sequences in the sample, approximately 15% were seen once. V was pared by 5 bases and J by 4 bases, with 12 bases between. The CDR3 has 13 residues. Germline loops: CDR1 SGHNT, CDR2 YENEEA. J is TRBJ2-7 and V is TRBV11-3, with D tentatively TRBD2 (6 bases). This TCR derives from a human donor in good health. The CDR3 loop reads CASSRSSAYEQYF. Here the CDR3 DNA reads TGTGCCAGCAGCAGATCTAGCGCTTACGAGCAGTACTTC. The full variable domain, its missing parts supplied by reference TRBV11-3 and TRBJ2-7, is EAGVVQSPRYKIIEKKQPVAFWCNPISGHNTLYWYLQNLGQGPELLIRYENEEAVDDSQLPKDRFSAERLKGVDSTLKIQPAELGDSAVYLCASSRSSAYEQYFGPGTRLTVT.